The rows below give T cell receptor beta chains drawn from one sample of a study of OX40 agonist ivuxolimab in advanced cancers. Assay used: immunoSEQ multiplex PCR; TCRdb lists only in-frame clones, some missing. The sample records around 69,000 clones, roughly 87% being singletons. This specimen was CD4+ or CD8+ T cells sorted from blood, taken in a trial of the OX40 agonist ivuxolimab. All receptors derive from an adult with an advanced solid tumor such as melanoma, head and neck, liver or kidney cancer. The CDR3 runs from the conserved cysteine through the conserved F or W. The D gene is left open where the match is weak. Only part of the rows carry a size: once, few, many, or a class if the clone is expanded.

V gene: TRBV12-5
J gene: TRBJ2-5
D gene: NA
clone size: NA
CDR3 protein: CASGLVLGNPGETQYF
CDR3 DNA: TGTGCTAGTGGTTTGGTACTAGGAAATCCGGGAGAGACCCAGTACTTC

V gene: TRBV27
J gene: TRBJ2-5
D gene: TRBD2
clone size: NA
CDR3 protein: CASRASGGAGETQYF
CDR3 DNA: TGTGCCAGCAGGGCTAGCGGGGGGGCAGGGGAGACCCAGTACTTC

V gene: TRBV7-8
J gene: TRBJ1-5
D gene: NA
clone size: NA
CDR3 protein: CASSLRINQPQHF
CDR3 DNA: TGTGCCAGCAGCCTCCGGATTAATCAGCCCCAGCATTTT

V gene: TRBV11-2
J gene: TRBJ2-7
D gene: TRBD2
clone size: few
CDR3 protein: CASTETSGTYEQYF
CDR3 DNA: TGTGCCAGCACCGAGACTAGCGGGACCTACGAGCAGTACTTC

V gene: TRBV7-9
J gene: TRBJ2-3
D gene: TRBD2
clone size: NA
CDR3 protein: CASSSLPQREGDTQYF
CDR3 DNA: TGTGCCAGCAGCTCCCTCCCTCAGCGGGAGGGCGATACGCAGTATTTT

V gene: TRBV7-2
J gene: TRBJ2-5
D gene: NA
clone size: NA
CDR3 protein: CASSLGPQETQYF
CDR3 DNA: TGTGCCAGCAGCTTAGGGCCCCAAGAGACCCAGTACTTC

V gene: TRBV19
J gene: TRBJ1-2
D gene: NA
clone size: once
CDR3 protein: CASSKYRDDRGYTF
CDR3 DNA: TGTGCCAGTAGTAAGTATCGGGACGACCGAGGCTACACCTTC

V gene: TRBV28
J gene: TRBJ1-6
D gene: NA
clone size: few
CDR3 protein: CASSPREGGNSPLHF
CDR3 DNA: TGTGCCAGCAGTCCCCGGGAGGGGGGTAATTCACCCCTCCACTTT

V gene: TRBV6-5
J gene: TRBJ1-2
D gene: NA
clone size: NA
CDR3 protein: CASSYSRGTANYGYTF
CDR3 DNA: TGTGCCAGCAGTTACTCAAGGGGAACGGCGAACTATGGCTACACCTTC

V gene: TRBV6-9
J gene: TRBJ2-7
D gene: NA
clone size: NA
CDR3 protein: CASSSGVGDEQYF
CDR3 DNA: TGTGCCAGCAGTTCAGGTGTGGGGGACGAGCAGTACTTC

V gene: TRBV2
J gene: TRBJ1-4
D gene: TRBD1
clone size: NA
CDR3 protein: CAGGTARSEKLFF
CDR3 DNA: TGTGCCGGGGGGACAGCCCGGAGCGAAAAACTGTTTTTT

V gene: TRBV15
J gene: TRBJ2-4
D gene: TRBD2
clone size: NA
CDR3 protein: CATSRDGGLLAKNIQYF
CDR3 DNA: TGTGCCACCAGCAGAGATGGGGGACTACTAGCCAAAAACATTCAGTACTTC

V gene: TRBV10-3
J gene: TRBJ1-1
D gene: TRBD1
clone size: NA
CDR3 protein: CAINTDRGNTEAFF
CDR3 DNA: TGTGCCATCAACACGGACAGGGGAAACACTGAAGCTTTCTTT

V gene: TRBV5-1
J gene: TRBJ1-5
D gene: TRBD1
clone size: NA
CDR3 protein: CASSSGQGGQPQHF
CDR3 DNA: TGCGCCAGCAGCTCGGGACAGGGCGGTCAGCCCCAGCATTTT

V gene: TRBV7-2
J gene: TRBJ2-5
D gene: TRBD2
clone size: few
CDR3 protein: CASSLGRGGQETQYF
CDR3 DNA: TGTGCCAGCAGCTTGGGACGGGGGGGGCAAGAGACCCAGTACTTC

V gene: TRBV19
J gene: TRBJ2-7
D gene: TRBD1
clone size: medium-sized
CDR3 protein: CASSTGTGVGEQYF
CDR3 DNA: TGTGCCAGTAGTACCGGGACAGGGGTAGGCGAGCAGTACTTC

V gene: TRBV11-2
J gene: TRBJ2-3
D gene: TRBD1
clone size: NA
CDR3 protein: CASSLTGGSRTDTQYF
CDR3 DNA: TGTGCCAGCAGCTTGACAGGGGGCTCCCGCACAGATACGCAGTATTTT

V gene: TRBV5-1
J gene: TRBJ1-6
D gene: NA
clone size: NA
CDR3 protein: CASSFDTENSPLHF
CDR3 DNA: TGCGCCAGCAGCTTCGACACGGAGAATTCACCCCTCCACTTT

V gene: TRBV30
J gene: TRBJ2-3
D gene: TRBD2
clone size: once
CDR3 protein: CAWSALAGSTTDTQYF
CDR3 DNA: TGTGCCTGGAGTGCCCTAGCGGGATCCACCACAGATACGCAGTATTTT

V gene: TRBV7-9
J gene: TRBJ2-3
D gene: TRBD2
clone size: NA
CDR3 protein: CASSLGGLAGGTDTQYF
CDR3 DNA: TGTGCCAGCAGCTTAGGTGGACTAGCGGGGGGCACAGATACGCAGTATTTT

V gene: TRBV7-9
J gene: TRBJ1-2
D gene: NA
clone size: NA
CDR3 protein: CASSLNEPTNYGYTF
CDR3 DNA: TGTGCCAGCAGCTTAAATGAGCCAACTAACTATGGCTACACCTTC

V gene: TRBV18
J gene: TRBJ1-4
D gene: NA
clone size: NA
CDR3 protein: CASSPYLGANEKLFF
CDR3 DNA: TGTGCCAGCTCACCGTACTTGGGGGCTAATGAAAAACTGTTTTTT

V gene: TRBV29-1
J gene: TRBJ2-6
D gene: NA
clone size: NA
CDR3 protein: CSVKDSSGANVLTF
CDR3 DNA: TGCAGCGTTAAGGACAGCTCTGGGGCCAACGTCCTGACTTTC

V gene: TRBV15
J gene: TRBJ2-1
D gene: TRBD2
clone size: NA
CDR3 protein: CATSRLGTSGGNEQFF
CDR3 DNA: TGTGCCACCAGCAGACTTGGGACTAGCGGGGGCAATGAGCAGTTCTTC

V gene: TRBV18
J gene: TRBJ2-7
D gene: NA
clone size: NA
CDR3 protein: CASSPSIGEFTYEQYF
CDR3 DNA: TGTGCCAGCTCACCGAGTATAGGGGAGTTCACCTACGAGCAGTACTTC

V gene: TRBV6-5
J gene: TRBJ2-3
D gene: NA
clone size: NA
CDR3 protein: CASSSTDTQYF
CDR3 DNA: TGTGCCAGCAGTTCCACAGATACGCAGTATTTT

V gene: TRBV6-5
J gene: TRBJ2-3
D gene: NA
clone size: few
CDR3 protein: CASSYRDTQYF
CDR3 DNA: TGTGCCAGCAGTTACAGAGATACGCAGTATTTT

V gene: TRBV11-1
J gene: TRBJ2-1
D gene: NA
clone size: NA
CDR3 protein: CASSPGELFSSYNEQFF
CDR3 DNA: TGTGCCAGCAGCCCTGGGGAACTATTCAGCTCCTACAATGAGCAGTTCTTC

V gene: TRBV4-2
J gene: TRBJ2-1
D gene: TRBD2
clone size: NA
CDR3 protein: CASSQGRGAASYNEQFF
CDR3 DNA: TGTGCCAGCAGCCAGGGGAGGGGAGCGGCCTCCTACAATGAGCAGTTCTTC

V gene: TRBV7-9
J gene: TRBJ2-3
D gene: NA
clone size: NA
CDR3 protein: CASSLGQKNPQGDTQYF
CDR3 DNA: TGTGCCAGCAGCTTAGGACAGAAAAATCCGCAGGGAGATACGCAGTATTTT

V gene: TRBV18
J gene: TRBJ1-1
D gene: TRBD1
clone size: once
CDR3 protein: CASSPGRQGTTFF
CDR3 DNA: TGTGCCAGCTCACCTGGCCGACAGGGGACGACTTTCTTT

V gene: TRBV7-2
J gene: TRBJ1-2
D gene: NA
clone size: NA
CDR3 protein: CASSVKRGYTF
CDR3 DNA: TGTGCCAGCAGCGTGAAGCGTGGCTACACCTTC

V gene: TRBV5-1
J gene: TRBJ2-5
D gene: TRBD2
clone size: NA
CDR3 protein: CASSSFSGGGPQETQYF
CDR3 DNA: TGCGCCAGCAGCTCGTTTTCGGGCGGGGGGCCGCAGGAGACCCAGTACTTC

V gene: TRBV4-3
J gene: TRBJ2-7
D gene: TRBD1
clone size: NA
CDR3 protein: CASSSHRDRYSYEQYF
CDR3 DNA: TGCGCCAGCAGCTCTCACCGGGACAGGTACTCCTACGAGCAGTACTTC

V gene: TRBV6-1
J gene: TRBJ1-5
D gene: NA
clone size: NA
CDR3 protein: CASSVNPARATQHF
CDR3 DNA: TGTGCCAGCAGTGTAAACCCGGCCAGAGCCACCCAGCATTTT

V gene: TRBV5-5
J gene: TRBJ1-2
D gene: NA
clone size: NA
CDR3 protein: CASSFRISRQQNYGYTF
CDR3 DNA: TGTGCCAGCAGCTTTAGGATCTCACGCCAACAGAACTATGGCTACACCTTC

V gene: TRBV4-3
J gene: TRBJ1-6
D gene: TRBD1
clone size: NA
CDR3 protein: CASSQSSGQGNSPLHF
CDR3 DNA: TGCGCCAGCAGCCAATCTTCCGGACAGGGCAATTCACCCCTCCACTTT

V gene: TRBV30
J gene: TRBJ2-5
D gene: NA
clone size: NA
CDR3 protein: CAWSVETQYF
CDR3 DNA: TGTGCCTGGAGTGTGGAGACCCAGTACTTC

V gene: TRBV27
J gene: TRBJ2-1
D gene: NA
clone size: NA
CDR3 protein: CASSLWGARGNEQFF
CDR3 DNA: TGTGCCAGCAGTTTATGGGGGGCGCGGGGGAATGAGCAGTTCTTC

V gene: TRBV7-6
J gene: TRBJ1-4
D gene: TRBD1
clone size: NA
CDR3 protein: CASSLEGTGFANEKLFF
CDR3 DNA: TGTGCCAGCAGCTTAGAAGGGACAGGGTTTGCTAATGAAAAACTGTTTTTT

V gene: TRBV6-1
J gene: TRBJ1-5
D gene: NA
clone size: NA
CDR3 protein: CASSRLLGGNQPQHF
CDR3 DNA: TGTGCCAGCAGCCGCCTTTTAGGGGGCAATCAGCCCCAGCATTTT

V gene: TRBV5-4
J gene: TRBJ2-1
D gene: TRBD2
clone size: NA
CDR3 protein: CASSPPPVRGGNEQFF
CDR3 DNA: TGTGCCAGCAGCCCACCGCCCGTCCGGGGGGGCAATGAGCAGTTCTTC

V gene: TRBV13
J gene: TRBJ2-5
D gene: TRBD2
clone size: NA
CDR3 protein: CASSRESLAHQETQYF
CDR3 DNA: TGTGCCAGCAGCCGTGAATCACTAGCGCACCAAGAGACCCAGTACTTC

V gene: TRBV5-1
J gene: TRBJ2-5
D gene: NA
clone size: NA
CDR3 protein: CASSGTGPAEDPQYF
CDR3 DNA: TGCGCCAGCAGCGGCACCGGCCCAGCCGAGGACCCCCAGTACTTC

V gene: TRBV7-2
J gene: TRBJ2-3
D gene: TRBD2
clone size: once
CDR3 protein: CASTKRGQTDTQYF
CDR3 DNA: TGTGCCAGCACCAAGCGGGGTCAAACAGATACGCAGTATTTT

V gene: TRBV7-2
J gene: TRBJ1-2
D gene: NA
clone size: NA
CDR3 protein: CASSLGGSVYGYTF
CDR3 DNA: TGTGCCAGCAGCTTAGGAGGGTCCGTCTATGGCTACACCTTC

V gene: TRBV29-1
J gene: TRBJ1-2
D gene: NA
clone size: NA
CDR3 protein: CSVEQGKYGYTF
CDR3 DNA: TGCAGCGTCGAACAGGGAAAGTATGGCTACACCTTC

V gene: TRBV11-3
J gene: TRBJ1-2
D gene: NA
clone size: NA
CDR3 protein: CASSLTQGRGRDGYTF
CDR3 DNA: TGTGCCAGCAGCCTGACGCAGGGACGTGGGAGAGATGGCTACACCTTC

V gene: TRBV5-8
J gene: TRBJ1-5
D gene: TRBD1
clone size: NA
CDR3 protein: CASSPGQGKPQHF
CDR3 DNA: TGTGCCAGCAGCCCCGGACAGGGAAAGCCCCAGCATTTT

V gene: TRBV6-5
J gene: TRBJ2-7
D gene: NA
clone size: NA
CDR3 protein: CASSYSTGYEQYF
CDR3 DNA: TGTGCCAGCAGTTACTCGACGGGTTACGAGCAGTACTTC

V gene: TRBV7-9
J gene: TRBJ2-5
D gene: TRBD2
clone size: NA
CDR3 protein: CASSPGLAWLKETQYF
CDR3 DNA: TGTGCCAGCAGCCCGGGACTAGCCTGGCTCAAAGAGACCCAGTACTTC

V gene: TRBV7-3
J gene: TRBJ2-2
D gene: TRBD1
clone size: NA
CDR3 protein: CASRLTGGNTGELFF
CDR3 DNA: TGTGCCAGCAGATTGACAGGGGGAAACACCGGGGAGCTGTTTTTT

V gene: TRBV9
J gene: TRBJ2-3
D gene: TRBD1
clone size: once
CDR3 protein: CASSVGQGLDTQYF
CDR3 DNA: TGTGCCAGCAGCGTAGGACAGGGGTTAGATACGCAGTATTTT

V gene: TRBV2
J gene: TRBJ2-7
D gene: NA
clone size: once
CDR3 protein: CASSDSFQSPYEQYF
CDR3 DNA: TGTGCCAGCAGTGACAGTTTCCAGTCACCCTACGAGCAGTACTTC

V gene: TRBV7-3
J gene: TRBJ2-2
D gene: NA
clone size: NA
CDR3 protein: CASSPSTGELFF
CDR3 DNA: TGTGCCAGCAGTCCCAGCACCGGGGAGCTGTTTTTT

V gene: TRBV6-5
J gene: TRBJ1-1
D gene: NA
clone size: NA
CDR3 protein: CASSYVGTEAFF
CDR3 DNA: TGTGCCAGCAGTTACGTGGGCACTGAAGCTTTCTTT

V gene: TRBV27
J gene: TRBJ2-7
D gene: NA
clone size: NA
CDR3 protein: CASSGSSSYEQYF
CDR3 DNA: TGTGCCAGCAGTGGATCGAGCTCCTACGAGCAGTACTTC

V gene: TRBV4-3
J gene: TRBJ2-1
D gene: TRBD2
clone size: NA
CDR3 protein: CASSQGSGGAYFDEQFF
CDR3 DNA: TGCGCCAGCAGCCAAGGATCGGGGGGGGCCTATTTCGATGAGCAGTTCTTC

V gene: TRBV4-1
J gene: TRBJ1-2
D gene: NA
clone size: many
CDR3 protein: CASSLRDNANYGYTF
CDR3 DNA: TGCGCCAGCAGCCTCCGGGACAACGCTAACTATGGCTACACCTTC

V gene: TRBV30
J gene: TRBJ1-2
D gene: NA
clone size: NA
CDR3 protein: CAWIRDGYNYGYTF
CDR3 DNA: TGTGCCTGGATCCGGGACGGCTATAACTATGGCTACACCTTC